These 14 T cell receptor beta chains originate from one sample sequenced in a study of tumor-infiltrating lymphocytes in localized non-small cell lung cancer. The data were produced by immunoSEQ multiplex PCR, yet TCRdb's version contains in-frame clones alone and is incomplete. Of about 8,700 clones detected, approximately 84% appear once; the ten largest clones hold approximately 7%. Sequences were obtained from uninvolved lung tissue not adjacent to the tumor. These receptor sequences come from a human donor with non-small cell lung cancer.

The chain couples TRBV6-5 to TRBJ1-6; D gene uncertain. The CDR3 covers 13 residues. Germline V gene data show CDR1 as MNHEY and CDR2 as SVGAGI. V was clipped by 6 bases and J by 6 bases, with 9 bases between them. CDR3 DNA sequence: TGTGCCAGCAGAGGCAGATCTAATTCACCCCTCCACTTT. Translation gives CASRGRSNSPLHF.

The chain links TRBV6-5 to TRBJ2-7; maybe TRBD1 (6 bases). The CDR3 sequence is 14 residues long. Germline V gene sequence: CDR1 MNHEY, CDR2 SVGAGI. Trimming shortened V by 6 bases and J by 0 bases, and 12 bases separated the two germline ends. CDR3 bases: TGTGCCAGCAGCGATACAGGGCACTCCTACGAGCAGTACTTC. Translating gives CASSDTGHSYEQYF.

This chain uses TRBV6-1 with TRBJ2-5, with 12 bases aligning to TRBD1. V was pared by 4 bases and J by 7 bases, with 4 bases of the junction left unmatched. The V gene's germline CDR1 is MNHNS and CDR2 SASEGT. The CDR3 has 14 residues. CDR3 in amino acids: CASSGDRGQGTQYF. The CDR3 DNA is TGTGCCAGCAGTGGGGACAGGGGGCAGGGGACCCAGTACTTC.

The chain carries TRBV9 and TRBJ2-7; D is possibly TRBD1 (6 bases). The CDR3 length is 15 residues. CDR1 is SGDLS and CDR2 is YYNGEE in the germline V gene. V shed 4 bases and J shed 6 bases, with 20 bases lying between them. CDR3 protein: CASSPHPDSSGEQYF. CDR3 in DNA: TGTGCCAGCAGCCCCCACCCGGACAGTTCTGGCGAGCAGTACTTC.

This chain uses TRBV4-2 with TRBJ2-7; 8 positions agree with TRBD1. Germline CDR1 is LGHNA and CDR2 is YNFKEQ. Trimming at V came to 0 bases and at J to 7 bases, leaving 11 bases not matched to a gene. This CDR3 has 16 amino acids. The DNA for the CDR3 is TGTGCCAGCAGCCAAGAAGGCAGGGGGCGGGTTTGGGAGCAGTACTTC. This translates into CASSQEGRGRVWEQYF.

V usage is TRBV4-2 and J usage is TRBJ2-3; maybe TRBD2 (5 bases). The V and J ends lost 5 bases and 4 bases respectively, with 19 bases between them. Germline V gene lookup returns CDR1 LGHNA and CDR2 YNFKEQ. This CDR3 spans 16 amino acids. CDR3 in amino acids: CASSASSRVGPDTQYF. In nucleotides, the CDR3 is TGTGCCAGCAGCGCTAGCTCAAGGGTGGGTCCAGATACGCAGTATTTT.

The chain joins TRBV2 to TRBJ2-2; 9 nucleotides match TRBD1. This CDR3 is 15 amino acids long. V lost 8 bases to trimming and J lost 4 bases; unmatched junction nucleotides: 8. The germline CDR1 and CDR2 sequences are SNHLY and FYNNEI. The CDR3 is CASGGTGRRTGELFF. DNA of the CDR3: TGTGCCAGCGGGGGGACAGGGCGGCGCACCGGGGAGCTGTTTTTT.

V usage is TRBV27 and J usage is TRBJ2-3; D uncertain. This CDR3 is 13 amino acids long. CDR1 is MNHEY, CDR2 SMNVEV, per germline (reference sequence). Trimming took 5 bases from V and 1 from J, leaving 7 bases between them. CDR3: CASSTRGTDTQYF. CDR3 in DNA: TGTGCCAGCAGTACCCGAGGCACAGATACGCAGTATTTT.

This chain joins TRBV4-3 and TRBJ2-3; D remains ambiguous. V lost 0 bases, J lost 0 bases, and 7 bases lay in between. The germline V gene has CDR1 LGHNA and CDR2 YSLEER. CDR3 length: 15 amino acids. The CDR3 nucleotides read TGCGCCAGCAGCCAAGACTGGCCTAGCACAGATACGCAGTATTTT. The encoded protein is CASSQDWPSTDTQYF.

The rearrangement links TRBV4-2 to TRBJ2-5; 8 bases align to TRBD1. V dropped 4 bases and J dropped 5; count of bases not matched to a gene: 9. Germline CDR1 LGHNA, CDR2 YNFKEQ. CDR3 length equals 15 residues. The CDR3 DNA reads as TGTGCCAGCAGCCGCACACTGGACAGGGTCGAGACCCAGTACTTC. Translating it yields CASSRTLDRVETQYF.

This rearrangement joins TRBV10-1 to TRBJ2-2; 7 nucleotides align to TRBD1. In germline, CDR1 is WNHNN, CDR2 SYGVQD (reference sequence). The junction had 7 bases not matched to a gene; V was cut back by 0 bases and J by 0 bases. The CDR3 has 18 residues. The CDR3 region has the DNA TGCGCCAGCAGTGAGTCCCCACCGACAGGGACGAACACCGGGGAGCTGTTTTTT. This sequence encodes CASSESPPTGTNTGELFF.

This clone was seen a few times. CDR3 protein: CASSLGGTGQETQYF. The CDR3 coding sequence is TGTGCCAGCAGCTTAGGGGGGACAGGGCAAGAGACCCAGTACTTC. The V and J genes are TRBV11-2 and TRBJ2-5, with TRBD1 identical over 9 bases. The CDR3 has 15 amino acids. Germline CDR1 SGHAT, CDR2 FQNNGV. After removal of 1 base from V and 2 bases from J, the junction contained 2 bases not matched to a gene.

To note about this clone: Sequence at one end of the junction differs from germline and may be a read error. The rearrangement joins TRBV28 to TRBJ2-7, with D perhaps TRBD1 (5 bases). The CDR3 covers 12 residues. Per germline, CDR1 MDHEN and CDR2 SYDVKM. The CDR3 loop is CASSLLSDTPYF. The CDR3, as DNA: TGTGCCAGCAGTTTACTGTCGGACACCCCGTATTTC.

There are a few counts of this clone. The rearrangement links TRBV5-4 to TRBJ1-1; the D gene is possibly TRBD1 (5 bases). Per the germline V gene, CDR1 is SGHNT and CDR2 is YYREEE (reference sequence). The V end was cut by 0 bases, the J end by 11 bases, with 11 bases between. This CDR3 region has 12 residues. As DNA, the CDR3 is TGTGCCAGCAGCTTGGAAAGACAGAACGCTTTCTTT. This gives the protein CASSLERQNAFF.